The sequence of this T cell receptor (beta chain) was determined in a study of control samples from healthy donors and cancer patients. The V gene end was trimmed by 4 bases and the J gene end by 1 base; junction bases not matched to a gene: 4. Germline V gene data show CDR1 as SGHRS and CDR2 as YFSETQ. The CDR3 runs to 15 residues. TCRdb's table, derived via immunoSEQ multiplex PCR, lists solely in-frame clones and lacks some. This table holds roughly 120,000 clones, 90% to 95% found once. The origin of this receptor is a man in his fifties with head and neck cancer. The sequenced sample was PBMCs. The chain has TRBV5-1 and TRBJ1-4, with 7 bases aligning to TRBD1. CDR3: CASSVGTVTNEKLFF. The CDR3 region has the DNA TGCGCCAGCAGCGTCGGGACAGTAACTAATGAAAAACTGTTTTTT.